This TCR beta chain was observed in a study of T cell clones after liver transplantation. Study-wide context: Tolerance: complete withdrawal held at least one year, liver enzymes staying within twice normal.

Study-wide points: Graft donor-reactive T cells may have migrated into the graft rather than being deleted.

Repertoires were generated with immunoSEQ multiplex PCR, while TCRdb's copy carries only in-frame clones and drops some. The sample lists about 75,000 clones, around 84% occurring once. This CDR3 has 13 amino acids. With 3 bases clipped from V and 7 bases from J, the junction kept 4 bases outside the gene matches. The germline gives CDR1 SGHAT, CDR2 FQNNGV. Remarks on this clone: Its cognate antigen is unknown.

The J gene is TRBJ2-3, the V gene TRBV11-2; 7 bases align to TRBD1. Here the sequenced sample was CD4+ T cells from blood, taken around 50 months after liver transplant. The TCR was taken from a human patient who received a liver transplant. Some T cells may originate from the graft donor. The DNA for the CDR3 is TGTGCCAGCAGCTTTGCAGGGGGTAATACGCAGTATTTT. Translating it yields CASSFAGGNTQYF. Together with reference TRBV11-2 and TRBJ2-3, the CDR3 gives the full variable domain: EAGVAQSPRYKIIEKRQSVAFWCNPISGHATLYWYQQILGQGPKLLIQFQNNGVVDDSQLPKDRFSAERLKGVDSTLKIQPAKLEDSAVYLCASSFAGGNTQYFGPGTRLTVL.